This record covers a single T cell receptor beta chain. These data are taken from a study of shared clonotypes between healthy human individuals. The CDR3 has 12 residues. Trimming removed 1 base at V and 10 bases at J, with 10 bases between. Germline assignment: CDR1 SGHTA and CDR2 FQGNSA. The input for sorted-subset replicate PCRs was roughly 180 ng DNA, about 29,000 T cell genomes. The assay was immunoSEQ multiplex PCR, and TCRdb's table has in-frame clones only and misses some. This table has millions of clones, 80% to 95% appearing once. Sequencing was done on a sample of naive CD4+ T cells from PBMCs. Subset defined: CD45RA+ positively selected. This chain joins TRBV7-2 and TRBJ2-5; D gene uncertain. The origin of this receptor is a young man in good health. Some clones in this sample may be carry-over from other donors' samples. The CDR3 loop is CASSLEIQSQYF. Written as DNA, the CDR3 is TGTGCCAGCAGCTTAGAGATCCAGAGCCAGTACTTC.